Each of the 26 T cell receptor beta chains below was sequenced from the same sample in a study of blood T cell repertoires in COVID-19 (dated by TCRdb to about 2020). Library construction relied on the immunoSEQ multiplex PCR assay. Drawn from immuneACCESS, this table holds only the in-frame rearrangements with V and J called that TCRdb kept. Clones are partly lost; checked studies trace under half to an unresolved V gene and leave the rest unexplained. This sample is represented by some 350,000 clones; around nine tenths of them were singletons. Together, the top ten hold about 7.3% of the sample. The sample comprised peripheral blood. The receptor source for this set is a woman aged 65 to 85 with COVID-19, enrolled during active disease.

The J gene is TRBJ2-7, the V gene TRBV5-3; D gene uncertain. TRBV5-3 is assigned to the ORF class and has an uncertain function. Trimming pared 0 bases from V and 5 bases from J, leaving 12 bases between. The CDR3 consists of 14 residues. The CDR3 region is CARSLEVRNHEQYF. The DNA of the CDR3 is TGTGCCAGAAGCTTGGAAGTCAGGAATCACGAGCAGTACTTC.

The rearrangement links TRBV28 to TRBJ2-1, with D possibly matching TRBD2 (6 bases). CDR1 is MDHEN and CDR2 is SYDVKM in the germline V gene. CDR3 length: 12 amino acids. Trimming removed 3 bases at V and 8 bases at J, with 8 bases between. This chain's CDR3 is CASSFRGDEQFF. CDR3 DNA sequence: TGTGCCAGCAGTTTTCGCGGGGATGAGCAGTTCTTC.

The chain employs TRBV4-1 and TRBJ2-7, with 14 nucleotides matching TRBD2. With V trimmed by 4 bases and J by 7 bases, 3 bases remained unmatched. CDR1 MGHRA and CDR2 YSYEKL come from the germline V gene. The CDR3 contains 14 residues. For the CDR3, the DNA is TGCGCCAGCAGCCCGGGACTAGCGGGGGTAGAGCAGTACTTC. Residues: CASSPGLAGVEQYF.

This clone was counted only a few times. The rearrangement uses TRBV27 and TRBJ2-7, with a weak D call TRBD2 (7 bases). With 2 bases removed from V and 4 bases from J, the gap between germline ends came to 12 bases. The CDR3 spans 14 residues. Germline CDR1 MNHEY, CDR2 SMNVEV (reference sequence). The CDR3 sequence: CASSLLGGQYEQYF. CDR3 nucleotides: TGTGCCAGCAGTTTACTGGGGGGGCAGTACGAGCAGTACTTC.

V usage is TRBV7-3 and J usage is TRBJ2-2; 10 positions agree with TRBD2. V was clipped by 5 bases and J by 3 bases; unmatched bases: 9. Germline V gene sequence: CDR1 SGHTA, CDR2 FQGTGA. This CDR3 comprises 17 residues. Here the CDR3 reads CASSLFSGGPDTGELFF. The CDR3 DNA follows: TGTGCCAGCAGCCTCTTTAGCGGGGGGCCCGACACCGGGGAGCTGTTTTTT.

The chain has TRBV28 and TRBJ1-5, with 8 bases aligning to TRBD1. The germline V gene has CDR1 MDHEN and CDR2 SYDVKM. The length of the CDR3 is 18 residues. With V trimmed by 2 bases and J by 0 bases, 9 bases remained unmatched. CDR3 bases: TGTGCCAGCAGTTTAGTCGGACAGGGACTCTATAGCAATCAGCCCCAGCATTTT. Its protein product is CASSLVGQGLYSNQPQHF. Full variable domain (outside the CDR3, taken from reference TRBV28 and TRBJ1-5): DVKVTQSSRYLVKRTGEKVFLECVQDMDHENMFWYRQDPGLGLRLIYFSYDVKMKEKGDIPEGYSVSREKKERFSLILESASTNQTSMYLCASSLVGQGLYSNQPQHFGDGTRLSIL.

J is TRBJ1-2 and V is TRBV30; the D is unclear. The CDR3 covers 13 residues. Germline lookup yields CDR1 GTSNPN and CDR2 SVGIG (reference sequence). Trimming stripped 2 bases from V and 8 bases from J, with 15 bases between. The DNA for the CDR3 is TGTGCCTGGAGTTTCCGCTTTGAGTGGGGCTACACCTTC. Its protein is CAWSFRFEWGYTF.

The V call is TRBV6-6, the J call TRBJ2-2, with 9 nucleotides matching TRBD1. The CDR3 covers 16 residues. The junction had 10 bases not matched to a gene; V was cut back by 6 bases and J by 5 bases. Germline V gene sequence: CDR1 MNHNY, CDR2 SVGAGI (reference sequence). DNA for the CDR3: TGTGCCAGCAGGGCAGGTTTGGACAGGGGAACCGGGGAGCTGTTTTTT. Translated, it gives CASRAGLDRGTGELFF.

The chain combines TRBV29-1 with TRBJ2-7; 7 bases match TRBD1. The CDR3 runs 14 residues. The germline CDR1 and CDR2 sequences are SQVTM and ANQGSEA. Losses at the gene ends were 6 bases for V and 0 bases for J; bases not matched to a gene: 8. The CDR3 region is CSVTGYIGSYEQYF. The CDR3 nucleotides read TGCAGCGTGACAGGGTATATTGGCTCCTACGAGCAGTACTTC.

This chain uses TRBV3-1 (or the pseudogene TRBV3-2) with TRBJ1-5; D is possibly TRBD1 (5 bases). This CDR3 contains 14 residues. V lost 5 bases, J lost 3 bases, and 11 bases lay in between. Germline assignment: CDR1 LGHDT and CDR2 YNNKEL (reference sequence). The CDR3, as DNA: TGTGCCAGCAGCAAGGACACGATCAATCAGCCCCAGCATTTT. It is translated as CASSKDTINQPQHF.

V is TRBV27 and J is TRBJ2-7; D unresolved. V gave up 4 bases and J gave up 3 bases, with 4 bases separating them. Germline values: CDR1 MNHEY, CDR2 SMNVEV (reference sequence). The CDR3 length is 11 residues. DNA of the CDR3: TGTGCCAGCAGTTCAAACTACGAGCAGTACTTC. Amino acid sequence: CASSSNYEQYF.

V and J are TRBV15 and TRBJ2-7; 7 nucleotides line up with TRBD1. The germline gives CDR1 LNHNV, CDR2 YYDKDF (reference sequence). The trim removed 0 bases at V and 0 bases at J, leaving 8 bases unmatched. The CDR3 runs to 17 residues. Here the CDR3 reads CATSREWDSVGSYEQYF. The CDR3 DNA reads TGTGCCACCAGCAGAGAATGGGACAGCGTCGGCTCCTACGAGCAGTACTTC.

J is TRBJ2-7 and V is TRBV5-6, with TRBD2 matching 10 bases. The junction had 4 bases not matched to a gene; V was cut back by 5 bases and J by 2 bases. The CDR3 length is 14 residues. Germline V lookup: CDR1 SGHDT, CDR2 YYEEEE. Here the CDR3 reads CASRKRGGAYEQYF. The CDR3 DNA is TGTGCCAGCAGGAAGCGGGGGGGCGCCTACGAGCAGTACTTC.

This clone was recorded a few times. The rearrangement links TRBV12-3 or TRBV12-4 to TRBJ1-2; possible D gene TRBD1, 5 bases. This CDR3 has 12 residues. Trimming stripped 7 bases from V and 6 bases from J, with 12 bases between. The CDR3 region has the DNA TGTGCCAGCATCAGGGATGGAGATGGCTACACCTTC. Translation: CASIRDGDGYTF.

The chain employs TRBV5-4 and TRBJ1-2; TRBD1 is a possible D gene (6 bases). The V and J ends lost 3 bases and 0 bases respectively, with 12 bases between them. Germline CDR1 reads SGHNT; CDR2 reads YYREEE (reference sequence). The CDR3 runs 15 residues. The CDR3 loop reads CASSSTGLANYGYTF. The CDR3 DNA follows: TGTGCCAGCAGCTCAACAGGGCTAGCTAACTATGGCTACACCTTC.

The chain recombines TRBV27 with TRBJ1-5; D ambiguous. The CDR3 runs to 13 residues. Germline values: CDR1 MNHEY, CDR2 SMNVEV (reference sequence). The V end lost 4 bases, the J end lost 12 bases, and 16 bases lay between the germline ends. The CDR3 nucleotides are TGTGCCAGCAGTTCTCACTCCCTCCCTGACCAGCATTTT. Amino acid sequence: CASSSHSLPDQHF.

To note about this clone: The sample has other DNA sequences that encode this CDR3 too. V and J are TRBV5-1 and TRBJ1-1; D unclear. V was cut by 0 bases and J by 1 base, with 7 bases left in between. The CDR3 extends over 14 amino acids. The germline CDR1 and CDR2 sequences are SGHRS and YFSETQ. Here the CDR3 DNA reads TGCGCCAGCAGCTTGGCCCCAGGGAACACTGAAGCTTTCTTT. Translation: CASSLAPGNTEAFF.

This chain uses TRBV5-6 with TRBJ1-1, with 8 bases identical to TRBD1. Germline assignment: CDR1 SGHDT and CDR2 YYEEEE. CDR3 length: 13 amino acids. The junction had 3 bases not matched to a gene; V was cut back by 3 bases and J by 5 bases. CDR3 in DNA: TGTGCCAGCAGCTGGGACAGGAATACTGAAGCTTTCTTT. Its translation is CASSWDRNTEAFF.

About this clone: Other DNA sequences from this sample encode an identical CDR3 as well. This chain connects TRBV7-2 to TRBJ2-2; the match to TRBD1 covers 7 bases. CDR3 length equals 15 residues. CDR1 is SGHTA and CDR2 is FQGNSA in the germline V gene. J lost 1 base, V lost 4 bases, and 3 bases had no gene match. DNA for the CDR3: TGTGCCAGCAGCTCACGACAGGGGAACACCGGGGAGCTGTTTTTT. This translates into CASSSRQGNTGELFF. The entire variable domain, with the rest obtained from reference TRBV7-2 and TRBJ2-2, is as follows: GAGVSQSPSNKVTEKGKDVELRCDPISGHTALYWYRQSLGQGLEFLIYFQGNSAPDKSGLPSDRFSAERTGGSVSTLTIQRTQQEDSAVYLCASSSRQGNTGELFFGEGSRLTVL.

The gene calls are TRBV2 and TRBJ2-3; TRBD2 matches at 11 bases. The CDR3 totals 15 residues. Germline CDR1 SNHLY, CDR2 FYNNEI. J gave up 4 bases and V 4 bases, and 4 bases lay outside the gene matches. The CDR3 spells CASSVAGGQADTQYF. CDR3 sequence (DNA): TGTGCCAGCAGTGTAGCGGGGGGGCAAGCAGATACGCAGTATTTT.

In its sample, this clone was seen a few times. This chain uses TRBV4-3 with TRBJ2-3; TRBD2 aligns across 9 bases. The CDR3 length is 16 residues. Trimming at V came to 8 bases and at J to 1 base, leaving 10 bases not matched to a gene. The germline V gene encodes CDR1 LGHNA and CDR2 YSLEER. In DNA, the CDR3 is TGCGCCAGCCGGGGGGCGCGGGGGGGCCGCACAGATACGCAGTATTTT. Its translation is CASRGARGGRTDTQYF.

The V call is TRBV4-3, the J call TRBJ2-1; TRBD2 agrees at 13 bases. The CDR3 covers 17 residues. V shed 0 bases, J shed 8 bases, and the junction held 7 bases outside the gene matches. Germline CDR1 reads LGHNA; CDR2 reads YSLEER. The DNA of the CDR3 is TGCGCCAGCAGCCAAGAATTTACTAGCGGGGGGGCATATGAGCAGTTCTTC. This gives the protein CASSQEFTSGGAYEQFF.

As to this clone: One end of the junction fails to match germline, which may point to a read error. This chain joins TRBV4-1 and TRBJ1-1, with TRBD1 matching over 8 bases. Germline lookup yields CDR1 MGHRA and CDR2 YSYEKL. The CDR3 contains 16 residues. The CDR3 is CASSQASQGGNSEAFF. Here the CDR3 DNA reads TGCGCCAGCAGCCAAGCTTCACAGGGGGGGAACTCTGAAGCTTTCTTT.

This clone was detected once. The V and J genes are TRBV6-6 and TRBJ2-1; D call uncertain. Trimming stripped 2 bases from V and 3 bases from J, with 11 bases between. Germline-derived CDR1 and CDR2 are MNHNY and SVGAGI (reference sequence). The CDR3 runs 15 residues. The CDR3 region is CASSYGGGNYNEQFF. The CDR3 coding sequence is TGTGCCAGCAGTTACGGCGGCGGCAACTACAATGAGCAGTTCTTC.

This clone was recorded once. The rearrangement joins TRBV7-9 to TRBJ2-7; 8 bases match TRBD1. V lost 5 bases to trimming and J lost 5 bases; unmatched junction nucleotides: 8. CDR3 length: 14 amino acids. CDR1 SEHNR and CDR2 FQNEAQ come from the germline V gene (reference sequence). The CDR3 reads CASSHNDRGHEQYF. CDR3 in DNA: TGTGCCAGCAGCCATAATGACAGGGGTCACGAGCAGTACTTC.

This chain connects TRBV15 to TRBJ2-7; 7 bases fit TRBD2. The CDR3 runs 16 residues. Germline V lookup: CDR1 LNHNV, CDR2 YYDKDF (reference sequence). Trimming removed 9 bases from V and 3 bases from J; junction bases left unmatched: 17. CDR3 sequence: CATYPGTERGFYEQYF. For the CDR3, the DNA is TGTGCCACTTACCCGGGGACCGAGCGGGGCTTCTACGAGCAGTACTTC.